The 30 T cell receptor beta chains below come from one sample, sequenced in a study of blood T cell repertoires in COVID-19. The data were produced by immunoSEQ multiplex PCR, yet TCRdb's version contains in-frame clones alone and is incomplete. The sample yields hundreds of thousands of clones, around 90% seen once. Material: PBMCs or T cells enriched from blood (not recorded which). These receptors all stem from a young woman who had recovered from COVID-19.

The chain recombines TRBV5-1 with TRBJ2-1; 8 positions agree with TRBD2. Germline V CDR1 and CDR2: SGHRS, YFSETQ. Trimming took 0 bases from V and 0 from J; bases not matched to a gene: 5. The CDR3 totals 17 residues. The CDR3 is CASSLGSGGSSYNEQFF. CDR3 sequence (DNA): TGCGCCAGCAGCTTGGGGAGCGGGGGCTCCTCCTACAATGAGCAGTTCTTC.

This sequence joins TRBV18 and TRBJ1-5; D might be TRBD1 (6 bases). The CDR3 contains 16 residues. Looked up from germline, CDR1 is KGHSH and CDR2 is LQKENI. V dropped 2 bases and J dropped 1 base, with 12 bases sitting between them. The CDR3 DNA follows: TGTGCCAGCTCACCAAACAGGGTGGGGAGCAATCAGCCCCAGCATTTT. It is translated as CASSPNRVGSNQPQHF.

The chain joins TRBV2 to TRBJ1-5; D remains ambiguous. Looked up from germline, CDR1 is SNHLY and CDR2 is FYNNEI. V was shortened by 4 bases and J by 4 bases, with 5 bases between the two germline ends. CDR3 length: 12 amino acids. CDR3 sequence: CASSGGNQPQHF. CDR3 DNA sequence: TGTGCCAGCAGTGGAGGGAATCAGCCCCAGCATTTT.

This chain joins TRBV9 and TRBJ2-3; D is possibly TRBD2 (7 bases). V lost 4 bases to trimming and J lost 2 bases, with 14 bases between them. Per germline, CDR1 SGDLS and CDR2 YYNGEE. The CDR3 consists of 15 residues. Here the CDR3 DNA reads TGTGCCAGCAGCACAAGGGGGGGTTACACAGATACGCAGTATTTT. Translated, it gives CASSTRGGYTDTQYF.

This chain uses TRBV7-2 with TRBJ1-6; TRBD1 matches at 9 bases. Germline V CDR1 and CDR2: SGHTA, FQGNSA. The CDR3 length is 15 residues. J was trimmed by 9 bases and V by 5 bases; bases with no gene match: 8. The DNA for the CDR3 is TGTGCCAGCAGCCAGGGACAGGGAGGGGGTTCACCCCTCCACTTT. Translating gives CASSQGQGGGSPLHF.

The chain couples TRBV7-3 to TRBJ2-7; 9 positions match TRBD1. The germline CDR1 and CDR2 sequences are SGHTA and FQGTGA. The CDR3 totals 13 residues. J lost 6 bases, V lost 5 bases, and 5 bases had no gene match. CDR3 bases: TGTGCCAGCAGCCGGACAGGGGATAGCGAGCAGTACTTC. It codes for CASSRTGDSEQYF.

The chain recombines TRBV28 with TRBJ2-7, with 8 nucleotides matching TRBD2. Trimming at V came to 6 bases and at J to 4 bases, leaving 8 bases not matched to a gene. Germline V gene sequence: CDR1 MDHEN, CDR2 SYDVKM. The CDR3 runs 14 residues. CDR3 region: CASRDSGRAYEQYF. DNA of the CDR3: TGTGCCAGCAGGGACAGCGGGAGAGCTTACGAGCAGTACTTC.

This rearrangement joins TRBV28 to TRBJ2-6; possible D gene TRBD1, 5 bases. The V gene's germline CDR1 is MDHEN and CDR2 SYDVKM. The CDR3 loop spans 14 amino acids. The V and J ends lost 6 bases and 4 bases respectively, with 10 bases between them. CDR3 coding DNA: TGTGCCAGCAGAACAGGTCCCGGGGCCAACGTCCTGACTTTC. Its protein is CASRTGPGANVLTF.

This chain uses TRBV27 with TRBJ2-3; no clear D. CDR1 and CDR2 from the germline V gene are MNHEY and SMNVEV (reference sequence). Trimming took off 4 bases at V and 6 bases at J, with 11 bases between the two ends. The CDR3 has 13 residues. The CDR3 region is CASSSSDKDTQYF. The DNA for the CDR3 is TGTGCCAGCAGTTCCTCAGATAAGGATACGCAGTATTTT.

The J gene is TRBJ1-2, the V gene TRBV19, with 9 positions matching TRBD1. In germline, CDR1 is LNHDA, CDR2 SQIVND (reference sequence). J was trimmed by 5 bases and V by 2 bases; bases with no gene match: 3. The CDR3 totals 14 residues. CDR3 sequence (DNA): TGTGCCAGTAGTATAACAGGGGGCACGTATGGCTACACCTTC. Translation gives CASSITGGTYGYTF.

The gene calls are TRBV5-8 and TRBJ2-5, with 14 bases aligning to TRBD2. Trimming took 4 bases from V and 2 from J; bases not matched to a gene: 4. The germline gives CDR1 SGHTS, CDR2 YDEGEE. The CDR3 consists of 16 residues. The CDR3 region is CASSPGLAGGQETQYF. CDR3 nucleotide sequence: TGTGCCAGCAGCCCCGGACTAGCGGGAGGACAAGAGACCCAGTACTTC.

This clone has a single count. The chain combines TRBV11-2 with TRBJ1-1, with no clear D. The V end lost 2 bases, the J end lost 10 bases, and 14 bases lay between the germline ends. Germline V lookup: CDR1 SGHAT, CDR2 FQNNGV. The CDR3 spans 13 residues. CDR3 residues: CASSLSGSSLAFF. CDR3 DNA sequence: TGTGCCAGCAGCTTATCGGGTTCATCCCTAGCTTTCTTT.

The J gene is TRBJ1-2, the V gene TRBV4-3; D call uncertain. Germline V gene lookup returns CDR1 LGHNA and CDR2 YSLEER. The CDR3 sequence is 13 residues long. V was pared by 1 base and J by 6 bases, with 9 bases between. DNA of the CDR3: TGCGCCAGCAGCCAAGCTACGGGAAATGGCTACACCTTC. Translated: CASSQATGNGYTF.

This chain uses TRBV5-1 with TRBJ2-5; 8 bases match TRBD2. The ends lost 0 bases at V and 5 bases at J; junction bases unmatched: 3. The germline CDR1 and CDR2 sequences are SGHRS and YFSETQ. This CDR3 spans 14 amino acids. DNA for the CDR3: TGCGCCAGCAGCTTGGAACGGGAGGGGGAGACCCAGTACTTC. Its translation is CASSLEREGETQYF.

This clone appeared many times. CDR3 DNA: TGTGCCAGCAGCCAGGGGACAGAGGCGGGCGAGCAGTACTTC. It translates to CASSQGTEAGEQYF. The chain has TRBV4-2 and TRBJ2-7; 7 bases fit TRBD1. The junction had 8 bases not matched to a gene; V was cut back by 3 bases and J by 6 bases. This CDR3 has 14 residues. The germline V gene has CDR1 LGHNA and CDR2 YNFKEQ.

V usage is TRBV9 and J usage is TRBJ1-1, with TRBD1 matching over 7 bases. The CDR3 extends over 17 amino acids. With 5 bases clipped from V and 0 bases from J, the junction kept 13 bases outside the gene matches. Germline loops: CDR1 SGDLS, CDR2 YYNGEE. The CDR3 spells CASSPRLSGTVNTEAFF. CDR3 in DNA: TGTGCCAGCAGTCCTAGACTATCCGGGACAGTGAACACTGAAGCTTTCTTT.

This chain joins TRBV29-1 and TRBJ1-2; 12 positions agree with TRBD1. This CDR3 has 13 residues. After removal of 7 bases from V and 7 bases from J, the junction contained 7 bases not matched to a gene. Germline V CDR1 and CDR2: SQVTM, ANQGSEA. The DNA for the CDR3 is TGCAGCGCAACGGGACAGGGGGCTGGTGGCTACACCTTC. It translates to CSATGQGAGGYTF.

The gene calls are TRBV18 and TRBJ1-2; D gene uncertain. The CDR3 covers 12 residues. The V gene lost 5 bases and the J gene lost 6 bases, with 10 bases spanning the gap. Germline V gives CDR1 KGHSH, CDR2 LQKENI. The CDR3: CASSAVFDGYTF. The CDR3 DNA sequence: TGTGCCAGCTCAGCGGTTTTTGATGGCTACACCTTC.

The rearrangement links TRBV27 to TRBJ1-5, with 7 bases matching TRBD1. Per germline, CDR1 MNHEY and CDR2 SMNVEV (reference sequence). The CDR3 length is 15 residues. V was pared by 10 bases and J by 0 bases, with 9 bases of the junction left unmatched. CDR3 amino acids: CATRIQGFSNQPQHF. The DNA for the CDR3 is TGTGCCACCAGAATACAGGGGTTTAGCAATCAGCCCCAGCATTTT.

The gene calls are TRBV2 and TRBJ1-5, with TRBD1 identical over 8 bases. CDR3 length: 16 amino acids. Trimming cost V 2 bases and J 3 bases; bases outside gene matches: 6. Germline V gene data show CDR1 as SNHLY and CDR2 as FYNNEI. The CDR3 coding sequence is TGTGCCAGCAGTGAAAGGGGCCAGGGGGCCAATCAGCCCCAGCATTTT. Translation gives CASSERGQGANQPQHF.

The rearrangement joins TRBV12-5 to TRBJ2-1; D unclear. CDR1 is LGHNT and CDR2 is FRNRAP in the germline V gene. This CDR3 has 12 amino acids. V lost 3 bases and J lost 8, with 8 bases in between. This CDR3 reads CASGFHVDEQFF. The CDR3 nucleotides read TGTGCTAGTGGTTTTCATGTTGATGAGCAGTTCTTC.

The chain recombines TRBV28 with TRBJ2-7; D perhaps matches TRBD2 (6 bases). V was clipped by 8 bases and J by 2 bases, with 13 bases between them. This CDR3 comprises 13 residues. The germline gives CDR1 MDHEN, CDR2 SYDVKM. The CDR3 DNA reads TGTGCCAGCTTCCGACTAGTCCCCTACGAGCAGTACTTC. The encoded protein is CASFRLVPYEQYF.

The chain links TRBV6-2 or TRBV6-3 to TRBJ1-5; TRBD1 might be the D (6 bases). Trimming stripped 5 bases from V and 7 bases from J, with 15 bases between. Germline CDR1 reads MNHEY; CDR2 reads SVGEGT. The CDR3 has 14 residues. This CDR3 reads CASSTGSQGQPQHF. The CDR3 bases are TGTGCCAGCAGTACAGGGTCGCAGGGACAGCCCCAGCATTTT.

In DNA, the CDR3 is TGTGCCAGTAGTATTCTGGGACCCGGGACAGCCTCCTCTGGGGCCAACGTCCTGACTTTC. Its translation: CASSILGPGTASSGANVLTF. The chain uses TRBV19 and TRBJ2-6, with 7 bases matching TRBD1. The V and J ends lost 3 bases and 0 bases, in that order; junction bases with no gene match: 14. Germline CDR1 and CDR2: LNHDA and SQIVND (reference sequence). The CDR3 has 20 amino acids. The full variable domain, rest sourced from reference TRBV19 and TRBJ2-6, is DGGITQSPKYLFRKEGQNVTLSCEQNLNHDAMYWYRQDPGQGLRLIYYSQIVNDFQKGDIAEGYSVSREKKESFPLTVTSAQKNPTAFYLCASSILGPGTASSGANVLTFGAGSRLTVL.

The J gene is TRBJ1-6, the V gene TRBV2; possible D gene TRBD1, 6 bases. The CDR3 has 13 residues. CDR1 is SNHLY and CDR2 is FYNNEI in the germline V gene. V was clipped by 6 bases and J by 8 bases, with 11 bases between them. The CDR3 is CASRLGADSPLHF. The CDR3 DNA is TGTGCCAGCAGGTTGGGGGCTGATTCACCCCTCCACTTT.

This chain connects TRBV28 to TRBJ1-5; 7 nucleotides match TRBD1. Germline CDR1 MDHEN, CDR2 SYDVKM. After removal of 5 bases from V and 4 bases from J, the junction contained 8 bases not matched to a gene. CDR3 length equals 15 residues. CDR3 DNA: TGTGCCAGCAGTCCCCAGACAGGGTGGAATCAGCCCCAGCATTTT. It is translated as CASSPQTGWNQPQHF.

The genes are TRBV5-4 and TRBJ2-1; D remains ambiguous. Between the trimmed V and J ends, which lost 4 bases and 12 bases, there was a span of 17 bases. Germline loops: CDR1 SGHNT, CDR2 YYREEE (reference sequence). The CDR3 contains 13 residues. CDR3 bases: TGTGCCAGCAGCCTCCAAACATTCCCAGGGCAGTTCTTC. It encodes CASSLQTFPGQFF.

This clone was counted a single time. V gene TRBV18 combines with J gene TRBJ2-1, with 9 bases matching TRBD2. CDR3 length: 13 amino acids. The germline V gene encodes CDR1 KGHSH and CDR2 LQKENI. V lost 8 bases, J lost 8 bases, and 7 bases stayed unmatched. CDR3 protein: CASRTSEGHEQFF. The CDR3 DNA sequence: TGTGCCAGCCGGACTAGCGAGGGCCATGAGCAGTTCTTC. Full variable domain (missing parts from reference TRBV18 and TRBJ2-1): NAGVMQNPRHLVRRRGQEARLRCSPMKGHSHVYWYRQLPEEGLKFMVYLQKENIIDESGMPKERFSAEFPKEGPSILRIQQVVRGDSAAYFCASRTSEGHEQFFGPGTRLTVL.

This sequence joins TRBV28 and TRBJ2-5, with 9 bases aligning to TRBD2. The CDR3 is 14 amino acids. CDR1 and CDR2 from the germline V gene are MDHEN and SYDVKM. J was trimmed by 5 bases and V by 2 bases; bases with no gene match: 3. In nucleotides, the CDR3 is TGTGCCAGCAGTTTAGCGGGAGGGATGGAGACCCAGTACTTC. Translating gives CASSLAGGMETQYF.

This clone showed up just a few times. J is TRBJ2-1 and V is TRBV5-1, with D perhaps matching TRBD2 (5 bases). From germline, CDR1 is SGHRS and CDR2 YFSETQ. With 7 bases removed from V and 3 bases from J, the gap between germline ends came to 11 bases. CDR3 length: 13 residues. DNA for the CDR3: TGCGCCAGCCCAACCGGGGACTACAATGAGCAGTTCTTC. Protein sequence: CASPTGDYNEQFF. The whole variable domain, filled in from reference TRBV5-1 and TRBJ2-1, reads KAGVTQTPRYLIKTRGQQVTLSCSPISGHRSVSWYQQTPGQGLQFLFEYFSETQRNKGNFPGRFSGRQFSNSRSEMNVSTLELGDSALYLCASPTGDYNEQFFGPGTRLTVL.